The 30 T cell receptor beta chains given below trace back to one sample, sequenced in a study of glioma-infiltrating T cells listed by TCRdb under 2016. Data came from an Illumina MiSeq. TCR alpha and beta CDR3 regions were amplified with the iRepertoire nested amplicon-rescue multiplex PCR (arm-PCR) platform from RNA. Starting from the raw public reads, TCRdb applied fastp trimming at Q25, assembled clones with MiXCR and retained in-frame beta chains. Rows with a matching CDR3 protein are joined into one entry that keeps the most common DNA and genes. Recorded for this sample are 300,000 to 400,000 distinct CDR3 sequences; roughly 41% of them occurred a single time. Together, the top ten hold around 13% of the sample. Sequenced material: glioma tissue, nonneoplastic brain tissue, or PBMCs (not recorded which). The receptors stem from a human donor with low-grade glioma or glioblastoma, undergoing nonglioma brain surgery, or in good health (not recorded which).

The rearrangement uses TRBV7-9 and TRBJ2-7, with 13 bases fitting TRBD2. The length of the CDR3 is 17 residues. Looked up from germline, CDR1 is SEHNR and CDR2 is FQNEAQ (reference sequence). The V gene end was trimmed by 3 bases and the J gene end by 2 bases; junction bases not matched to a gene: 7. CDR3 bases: TGTGCCAGCAGCTTTGGACTAGCGGGAGCATACCCCTACGAGCAGTACTTC. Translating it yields CASSFGLAGAYPYEQYF.

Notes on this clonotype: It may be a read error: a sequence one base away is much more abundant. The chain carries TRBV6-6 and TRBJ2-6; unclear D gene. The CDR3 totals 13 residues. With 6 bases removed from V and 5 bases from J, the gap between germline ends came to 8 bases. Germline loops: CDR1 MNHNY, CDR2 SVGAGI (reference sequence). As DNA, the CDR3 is TGTGCCAGCAGGAGCCCTTGGGCCAACGTCCTGACTTTC. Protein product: CASRSPWANVLTF.

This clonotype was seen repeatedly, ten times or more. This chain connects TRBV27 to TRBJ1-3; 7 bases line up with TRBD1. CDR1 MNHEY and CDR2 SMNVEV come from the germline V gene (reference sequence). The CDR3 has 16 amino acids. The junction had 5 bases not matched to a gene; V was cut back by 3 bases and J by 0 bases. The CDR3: CASSLGQPYSGNTIYF. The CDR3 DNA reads TGTGCCAGCAGTTTGGGACAGCCTTACTCTGGAAACACCATATATTTT.

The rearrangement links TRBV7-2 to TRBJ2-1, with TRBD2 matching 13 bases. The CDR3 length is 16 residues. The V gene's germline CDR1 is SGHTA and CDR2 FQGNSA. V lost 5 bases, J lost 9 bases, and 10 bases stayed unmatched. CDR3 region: CASSPGTSGIIGEQFF. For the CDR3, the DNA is TGTGCCAGCAGCCCCGGGACTAGCGGGATCATAGGTGAGCAGTTCTTC.

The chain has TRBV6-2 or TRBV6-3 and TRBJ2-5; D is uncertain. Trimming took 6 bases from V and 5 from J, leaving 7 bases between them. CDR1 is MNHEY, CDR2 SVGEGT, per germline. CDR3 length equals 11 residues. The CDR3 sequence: CASRPRETQYF. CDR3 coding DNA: TGTGCCAGCAGACCCAGGGAGACCCAGTACTTC.

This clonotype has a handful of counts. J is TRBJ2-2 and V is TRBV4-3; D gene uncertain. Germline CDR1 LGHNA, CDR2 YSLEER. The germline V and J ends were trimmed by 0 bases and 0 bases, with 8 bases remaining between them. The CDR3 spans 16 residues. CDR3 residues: CASSQDSQANTGELFF. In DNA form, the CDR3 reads TGCGCCAGCAGCCAAGACTCCCAGGCGAACACCGGGGAGCTGTTTTTT.

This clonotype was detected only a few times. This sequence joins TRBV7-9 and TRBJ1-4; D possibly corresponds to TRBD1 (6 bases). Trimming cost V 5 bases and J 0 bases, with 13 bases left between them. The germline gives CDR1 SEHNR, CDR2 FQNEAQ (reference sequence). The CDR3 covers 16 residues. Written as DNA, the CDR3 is TGTGCCAGCAGCGCTGACAGGATTTCAACTAATGAAAAACTGTTTTTT. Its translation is CASSADRISTNEKLFF.

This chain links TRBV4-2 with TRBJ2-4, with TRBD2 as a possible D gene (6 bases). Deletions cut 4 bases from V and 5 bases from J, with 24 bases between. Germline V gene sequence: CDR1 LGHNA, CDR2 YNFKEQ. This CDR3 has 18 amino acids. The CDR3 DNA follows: TGTGCCAGCAGCCGTCGAGTAGCGGCTTCCCGGCAGGAAAACATTCAGTACTTC. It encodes CASSRRVAASRQENIQYF.

This CDR3 is CASSWAGLAMADTQYF. The CDR3 region has the DNA TGTGCCAGCAGTTGGGCGGGACTAGCGATGGCAGATACGCAGTATTTT. V and J are TRBV12-3 or TRBV12-4 and TRBJ2-3; 10 bases are a match to TRBD2. CDR3 length: 16 residues. The trim removed 4 bases at V and 4 bases at J, leaving 8 bases unmatched.

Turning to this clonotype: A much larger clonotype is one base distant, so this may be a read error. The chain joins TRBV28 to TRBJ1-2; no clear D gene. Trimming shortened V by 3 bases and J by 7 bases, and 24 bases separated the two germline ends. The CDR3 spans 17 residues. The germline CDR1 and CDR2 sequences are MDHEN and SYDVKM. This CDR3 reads CASSLEAIYRPSGGYTF. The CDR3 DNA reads TGTGCCAGCAGTTTGGAGGCCATTTACCGACCTTCGGGTGGCTACACCTTC.

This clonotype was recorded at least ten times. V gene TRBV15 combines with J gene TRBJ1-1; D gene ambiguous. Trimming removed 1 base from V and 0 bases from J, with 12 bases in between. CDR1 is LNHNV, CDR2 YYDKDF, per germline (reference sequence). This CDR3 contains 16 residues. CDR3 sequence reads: CATSRGTEGMNTEAFF. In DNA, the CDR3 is TGTGCCACCAGCAGAGGAACGGAAGGAATGAACACTGAAGCTTTCTTT.

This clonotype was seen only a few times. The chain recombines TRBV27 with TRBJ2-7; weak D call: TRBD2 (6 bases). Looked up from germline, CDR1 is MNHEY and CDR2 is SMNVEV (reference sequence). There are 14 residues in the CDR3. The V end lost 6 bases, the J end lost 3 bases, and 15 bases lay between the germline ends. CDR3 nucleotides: TGTGCCAGCAGGGGGAGGACAAGGGGCTACGAGCAGTACTTC. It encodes CASRGRTRGYEQYF.

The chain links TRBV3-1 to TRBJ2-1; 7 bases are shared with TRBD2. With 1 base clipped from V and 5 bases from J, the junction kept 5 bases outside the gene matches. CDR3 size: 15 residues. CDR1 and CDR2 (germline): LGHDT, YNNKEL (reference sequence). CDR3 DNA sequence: TGTGCCAGCAGCCAAGGAGGAAGCGGGAACAATGAGCAGTTCTTC. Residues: CASSQGGSGNNEQFF.

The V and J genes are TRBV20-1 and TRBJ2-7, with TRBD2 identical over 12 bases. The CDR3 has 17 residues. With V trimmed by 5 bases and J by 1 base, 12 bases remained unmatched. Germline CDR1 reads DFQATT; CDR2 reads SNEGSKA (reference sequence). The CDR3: CSAAGTSGRPRSYEQYF. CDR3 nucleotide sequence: TGCAGTGCTGCGGGGACTAGCGGGCGGCCGAGATCCTACGAGCAGTACTTC.

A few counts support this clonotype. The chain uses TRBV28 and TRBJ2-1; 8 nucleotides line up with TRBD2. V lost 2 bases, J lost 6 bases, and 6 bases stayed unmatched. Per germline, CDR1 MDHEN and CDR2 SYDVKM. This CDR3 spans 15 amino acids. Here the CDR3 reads CASSLSGSSGNEQFF. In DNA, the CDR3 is TGTGCCAGCAGTTTAAGCGGGAGTAGTGGCAATGAGCAGTTCTTC.

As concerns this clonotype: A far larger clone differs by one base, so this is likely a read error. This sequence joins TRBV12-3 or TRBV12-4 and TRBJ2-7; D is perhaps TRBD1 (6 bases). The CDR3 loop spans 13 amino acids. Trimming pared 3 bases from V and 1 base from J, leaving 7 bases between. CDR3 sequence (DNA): TGTGCCAGCAGTTTCCAGGGGTCCTACGAGCAGTACTTC. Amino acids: CASSFQGSYEQYF.

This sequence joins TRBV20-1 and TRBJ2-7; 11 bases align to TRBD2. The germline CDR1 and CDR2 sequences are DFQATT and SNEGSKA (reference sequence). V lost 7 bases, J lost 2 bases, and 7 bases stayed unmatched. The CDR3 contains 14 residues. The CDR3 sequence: CSVSLSGRAYEQYF. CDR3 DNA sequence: TGCAGTGTTAGCCTTAGCGGGAGGGCCTACGAGCAGTACTTC.

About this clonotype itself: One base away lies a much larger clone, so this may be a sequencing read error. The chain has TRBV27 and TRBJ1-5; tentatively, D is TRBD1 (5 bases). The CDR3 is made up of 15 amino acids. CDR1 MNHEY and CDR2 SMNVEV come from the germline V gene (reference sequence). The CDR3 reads CASSLSTAYNQPQNF. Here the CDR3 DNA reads TGTGCCAGCAGTTTATCGACAGCCTATAATCAGCCCCAGAATTTT.

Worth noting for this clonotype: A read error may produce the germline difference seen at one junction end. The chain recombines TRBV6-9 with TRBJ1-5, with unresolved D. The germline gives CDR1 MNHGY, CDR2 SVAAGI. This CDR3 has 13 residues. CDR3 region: CASGYGRNQPQHF. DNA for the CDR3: TGTGCCAGCGGTTACGGGAGGAATCAGCCCCAGCATTTT.

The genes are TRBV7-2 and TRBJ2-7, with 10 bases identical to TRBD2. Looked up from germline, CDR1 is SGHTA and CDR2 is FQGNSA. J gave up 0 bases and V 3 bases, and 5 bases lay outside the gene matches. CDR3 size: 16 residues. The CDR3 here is CASSFRLAGISYEQYF. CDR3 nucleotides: TGTGCCAGCAGCTTCAGACTAGCGGGTATCTCCTACGAGCAGTACTTC.

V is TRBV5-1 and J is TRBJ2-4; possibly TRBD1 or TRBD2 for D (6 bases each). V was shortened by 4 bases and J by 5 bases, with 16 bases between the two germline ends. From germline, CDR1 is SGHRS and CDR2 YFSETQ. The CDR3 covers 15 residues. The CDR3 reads CASSLIQGLQNIQYF. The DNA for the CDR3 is TGCGCCAGCAGCCTAATACAGGGACTGCAAAACATTCAGTACTTC.

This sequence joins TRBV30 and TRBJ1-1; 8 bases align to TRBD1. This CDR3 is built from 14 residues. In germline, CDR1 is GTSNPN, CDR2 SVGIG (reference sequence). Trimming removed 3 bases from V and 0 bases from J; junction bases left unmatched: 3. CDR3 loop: CAWRRDRMNTEAFF. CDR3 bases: TGTGCCTGGAGGAGGGACAGGATGAACACTGAAGCTTTCTTT.

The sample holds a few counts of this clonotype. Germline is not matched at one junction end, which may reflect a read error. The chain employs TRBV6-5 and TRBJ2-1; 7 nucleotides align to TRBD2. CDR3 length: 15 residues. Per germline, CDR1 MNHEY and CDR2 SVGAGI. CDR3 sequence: CALPVAGVINNEQFF. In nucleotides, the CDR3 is TGCGCCCTCCCAGTGGCGGGAGTTATAAACAATGAGCAGTTCTTC.

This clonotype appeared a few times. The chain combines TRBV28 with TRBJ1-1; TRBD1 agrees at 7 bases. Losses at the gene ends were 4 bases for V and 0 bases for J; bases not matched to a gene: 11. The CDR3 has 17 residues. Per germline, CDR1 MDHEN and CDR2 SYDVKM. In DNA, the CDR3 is TGTGCCAGCAGTTGCGTGAACCAGGGGGTTATGAACACTGAAGCTTTCTTT. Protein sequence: CASSCVNQGVMNTEAFF.

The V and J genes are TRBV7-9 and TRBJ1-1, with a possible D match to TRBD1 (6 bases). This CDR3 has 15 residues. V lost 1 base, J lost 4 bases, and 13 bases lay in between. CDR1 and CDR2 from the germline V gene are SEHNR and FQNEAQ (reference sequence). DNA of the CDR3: TGTGCCAGCAGCTTAGGATTCGAGGGGGGCACTGAAGCTTTCTTT. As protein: CASSLGFEGGTEAFF.

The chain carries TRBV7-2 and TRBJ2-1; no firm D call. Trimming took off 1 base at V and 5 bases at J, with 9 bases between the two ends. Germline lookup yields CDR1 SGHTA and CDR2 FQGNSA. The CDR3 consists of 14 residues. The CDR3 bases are TGTGCCAGCAGCTTAGAGTTCCTGGACAATGAGCAGTTCTTC. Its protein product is CASSLEFLDNEQFF. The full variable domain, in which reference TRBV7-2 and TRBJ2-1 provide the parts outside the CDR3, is GAGVSQSPSNKVTEKGKDVELRCDPISGHTALYWYRQSLGQGLEFLIYFQGNSAPDKSGLPSDRFSAERTGGSVSTLTIQRTQQEDSAVYLCASSLEFLDNEQFFGPGTRLTVL.

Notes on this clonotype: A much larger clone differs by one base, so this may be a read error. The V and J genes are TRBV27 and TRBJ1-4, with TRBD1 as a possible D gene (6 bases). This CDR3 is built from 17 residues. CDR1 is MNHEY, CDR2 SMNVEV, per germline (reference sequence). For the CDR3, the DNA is TGTGCCAGCAGTCCCCACTGGACAGACCTAGGGGGTGAAAGACTGTTTTTT. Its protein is CASSPHWTDLGGERLFF.

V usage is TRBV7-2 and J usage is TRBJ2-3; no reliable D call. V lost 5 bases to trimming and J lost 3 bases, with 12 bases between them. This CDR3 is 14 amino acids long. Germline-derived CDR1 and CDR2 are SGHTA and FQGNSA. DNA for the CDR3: TGTGCCAGCAGCACCCAAACAGTAACAGATACGCAGTATTTT. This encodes CASSTQTVTDTQYF.

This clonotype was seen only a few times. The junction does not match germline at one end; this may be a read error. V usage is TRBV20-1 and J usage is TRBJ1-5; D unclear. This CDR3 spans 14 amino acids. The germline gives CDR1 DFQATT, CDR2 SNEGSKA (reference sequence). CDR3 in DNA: TGCAGTGCCAGAGTACAGCTTAGCAATCAGCCCCAGCATTTT. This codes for CSARVQLSNQPQHF.

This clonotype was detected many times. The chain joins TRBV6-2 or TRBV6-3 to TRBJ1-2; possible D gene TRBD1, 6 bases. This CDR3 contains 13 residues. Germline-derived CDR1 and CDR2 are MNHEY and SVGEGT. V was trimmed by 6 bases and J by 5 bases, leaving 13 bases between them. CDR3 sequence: CASSRRGGYGYTF. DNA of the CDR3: TGTGCCAGCAGCCGCCGAGGGGGGTATGGCTACACCTTC.